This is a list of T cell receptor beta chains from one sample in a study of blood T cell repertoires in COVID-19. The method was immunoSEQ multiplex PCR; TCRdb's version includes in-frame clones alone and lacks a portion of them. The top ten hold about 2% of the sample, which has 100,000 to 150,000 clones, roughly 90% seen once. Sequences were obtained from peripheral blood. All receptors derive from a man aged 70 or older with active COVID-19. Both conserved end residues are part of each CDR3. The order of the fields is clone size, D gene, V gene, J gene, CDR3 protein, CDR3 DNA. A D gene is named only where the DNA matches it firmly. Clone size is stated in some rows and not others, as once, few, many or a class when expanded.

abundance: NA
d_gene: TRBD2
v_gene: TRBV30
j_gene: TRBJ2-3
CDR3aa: CAWSVWWEGLYTQYF
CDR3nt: TGTGCCTGGAGTGTATGGTGGGAGGGCCTGTATACGCAGTATTTT

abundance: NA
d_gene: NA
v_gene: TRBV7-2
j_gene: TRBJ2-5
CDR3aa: CASSQAPAYQETQYF
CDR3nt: TGTGCCAGCAGCCAAGCCCCAGCGTACCAAGAGACCCAGTACTTC

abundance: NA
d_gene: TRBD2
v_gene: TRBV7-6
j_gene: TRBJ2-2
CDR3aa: CASSSRLAGPGELFF
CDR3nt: TGTGCCAGCAGCTCCAGACTAGCGGGACCGGGGGAGCTGTTTTTT

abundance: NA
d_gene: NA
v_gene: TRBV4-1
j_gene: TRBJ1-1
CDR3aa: CASSQDMESSPFTEAFF
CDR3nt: TGCGCCAGCAGCCAAGATATGGAGTCGTCCCCCTTTACTGAAGCTTTCTTT

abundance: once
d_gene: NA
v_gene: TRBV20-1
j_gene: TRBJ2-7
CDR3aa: CSAKGAGEQYF
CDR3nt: TGCAGTGCTAAAGGGGCTGGGGAGCAGTACTTC

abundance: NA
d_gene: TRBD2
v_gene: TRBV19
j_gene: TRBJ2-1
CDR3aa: CASSYPSGSSYNEQFF
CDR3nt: TGTGCCAGTAGTTACCCTAGCGGTAGCTCCTACAATGAGCAGTTCTTC

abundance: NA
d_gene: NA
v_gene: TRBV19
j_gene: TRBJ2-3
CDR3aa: CASSLNIGTLTDTQYF
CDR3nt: TGTGCCAGTAGTCTAAATATAGGGACACTAACAGATACGCAGTATTTT

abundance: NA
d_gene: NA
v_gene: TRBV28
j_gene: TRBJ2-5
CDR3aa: CASSSIGEGGSETQYF
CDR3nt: TGTGCCAGCAGTTCCATAGGTGAAGGGGGTTCGGAGACCCAGTACTTC

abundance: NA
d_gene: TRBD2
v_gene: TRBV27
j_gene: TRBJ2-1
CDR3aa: CASTPQPGLAGEQFF
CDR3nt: TGTGCCAGCACCCCCCAACCGGGACTAGCGGGAGAGCAGTTCTTC

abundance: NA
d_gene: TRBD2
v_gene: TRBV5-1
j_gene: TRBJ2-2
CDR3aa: CASSLVTSGSVNTGELFF
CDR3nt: TGCGCCAGCAGCTTGGTGACTAGCGGGAGCGTTAACACCGGGGAGCTGTTTTTT

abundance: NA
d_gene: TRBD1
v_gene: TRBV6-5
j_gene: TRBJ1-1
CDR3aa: CASTLTGGTEAFF
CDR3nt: TGTGCCAGCACCCTGACAGGGGGCACTGAAGCTTTCTTT

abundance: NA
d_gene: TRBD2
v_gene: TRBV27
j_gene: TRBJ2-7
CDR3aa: CASSLGLAGALEQYF
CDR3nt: TGTGCCAGCAGTTTAGGGCTAGCGGGAGCCCTTGAGCAGTACTTC

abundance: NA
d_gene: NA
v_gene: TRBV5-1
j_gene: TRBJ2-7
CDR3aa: CASRKTGSTRSTDEQYF
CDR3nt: TGCGCCAGCAGAAAAACAGGTTCGACGCGCTCTACCGACGAGCAGTACTTC

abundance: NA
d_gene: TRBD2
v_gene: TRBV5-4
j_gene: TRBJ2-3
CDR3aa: CASSLGLAGADTQYF
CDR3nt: TGTGCCAGCAGCCTCGGACTAGCGGGAGCAGATACGCAGTATTTT

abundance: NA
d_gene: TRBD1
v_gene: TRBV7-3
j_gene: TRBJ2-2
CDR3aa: CASSPAAGTGVVTGELFF
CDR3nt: TGTGCCAGCAGCCCGGCCGCAGGGACAGGGGTCGTCACCGGGGAGCTGTTTTTT

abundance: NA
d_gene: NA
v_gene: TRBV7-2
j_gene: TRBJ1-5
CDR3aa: CASSLRGFNQPQHF
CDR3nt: TGTGCCAGCAGCTTGAGGGGGTTCAATCAGCCCCAGCATTTT

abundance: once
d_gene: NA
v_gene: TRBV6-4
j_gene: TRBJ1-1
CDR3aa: CASSDSWGQAFF
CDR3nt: TGTGCCAGCAGTGACTCTTGGGGGCAGGCTTTCTTT

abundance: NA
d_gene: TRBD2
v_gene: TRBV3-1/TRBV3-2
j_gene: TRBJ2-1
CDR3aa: CASSQGTSGSLYEQFF
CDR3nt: TGTGCCAGCAGCCAAGGGACTAGCGGGAGTCTCTATGAGCAGTTCTTC

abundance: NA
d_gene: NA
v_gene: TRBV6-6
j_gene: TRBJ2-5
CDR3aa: CASSFQGKETQYF
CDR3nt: TGTGCCAGCAGTTTTCAGGGGAAAGAGACCCAGTACTTC

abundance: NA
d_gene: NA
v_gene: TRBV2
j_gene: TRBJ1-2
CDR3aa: CASSEEGGGPNYGYTF
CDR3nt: TGTGCCAGCAGTGAAGAGGGAGGAGGGCCTAACTATGGCTACACCTTC

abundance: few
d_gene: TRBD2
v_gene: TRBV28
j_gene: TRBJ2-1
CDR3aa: CASMGREGIKVGLRNGQFF
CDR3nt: TGTGCCAGCATGGGCCGGGAGGGAATTAAGGTCGGTCTGAGGAACGGGCAGTTCTTC

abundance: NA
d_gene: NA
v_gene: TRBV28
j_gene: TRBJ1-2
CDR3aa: CASSLPQGFYGYTF
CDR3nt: TGTGCCAGCAGTCTACCACAGGGATTCTATGGCTACACCTTC

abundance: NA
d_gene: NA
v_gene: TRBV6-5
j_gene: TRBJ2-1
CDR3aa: CASSPGYSPYNEQFF
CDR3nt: TGTGCCAGCAGCCCCGGGTACTCCCCCTACAATGAGCAGTTCTTC

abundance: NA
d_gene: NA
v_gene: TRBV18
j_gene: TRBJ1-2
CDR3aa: CASSPPSQTTTLRGYTF
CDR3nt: TGTGCCAGCTCACCTCCTAGCCAGACAACCACCCTCCGGGGCTACACCTTC

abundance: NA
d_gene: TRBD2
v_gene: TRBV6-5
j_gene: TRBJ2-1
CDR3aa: CASSSLGTSGSNEQFF
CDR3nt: TGTGCCAGCAGTTCGTTGGGGACTAGCGGGTCCAATGAGCAGTTCTTC

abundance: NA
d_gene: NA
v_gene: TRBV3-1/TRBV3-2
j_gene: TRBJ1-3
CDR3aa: CASSPPGVSSGNTIYF
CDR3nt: TGTGCCAGCAGCCCCCCGGGGGTAAGCTCTGGAAACACCATATATTTT

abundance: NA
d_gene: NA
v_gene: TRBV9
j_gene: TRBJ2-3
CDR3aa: CASSVELSSTDTQYF
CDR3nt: TGTGCCAGCAGCGTAGAACTTTCTAGCACAGATACGCAGTATTTT

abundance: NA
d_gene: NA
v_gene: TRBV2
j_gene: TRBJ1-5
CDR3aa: CASSDGQLMNQPQHF
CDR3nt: TGTGCCAGCAGTGATGGACAGCTCATGAATCAGCCCCAGCATTTT

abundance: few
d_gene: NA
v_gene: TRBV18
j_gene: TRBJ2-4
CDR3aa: CASSRTALDGKLAKNIQYF
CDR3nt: TGTGCCAGCTCACGGACGGCCTTAGACGGGAAGCTAGCCAAAAACATTCAGTACTTC

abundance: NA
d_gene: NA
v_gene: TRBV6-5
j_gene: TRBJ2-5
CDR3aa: CASSYPGLETQYF
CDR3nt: TGTGCCAGCAGTTATCCGGGGTTGGAGACCCAGTACTTC

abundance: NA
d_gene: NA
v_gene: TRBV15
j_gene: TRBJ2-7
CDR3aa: CATSRDPGIDEQYF
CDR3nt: TGTGCCACCAGCAGAGATCCAGGGATCGACGAGCAGTACTTC

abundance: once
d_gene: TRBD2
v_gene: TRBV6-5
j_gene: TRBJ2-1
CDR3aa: CASSSAGTSYNEQFF
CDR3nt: TGTGCCAGCAGCTCAGCGGGAACCTCCTACAATGAGCAGTTCTTC

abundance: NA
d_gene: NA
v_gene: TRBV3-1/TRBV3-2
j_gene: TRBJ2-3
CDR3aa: CASSLPGTYTDTQYF
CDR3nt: TGTGCCAGCAGCCTCCCTGGGACTTACACAGATACGCAGTATTTT

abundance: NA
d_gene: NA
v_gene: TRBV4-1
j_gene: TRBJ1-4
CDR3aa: CASLPLLQGSTNEKLFF
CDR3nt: TGCGCCAGCCTGCCCTTATTACAGGGATCAACTAATGAAAAACTGTTTTTT

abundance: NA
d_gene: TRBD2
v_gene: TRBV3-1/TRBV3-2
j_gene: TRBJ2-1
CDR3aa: CASSHSLAGGPRLGLGEQFF
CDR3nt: TGTGCCAGCAGCCACTCCCTAGCGGGAGGCCCTCGCCTCGGGTTGGGTGAGCAGTTCTTC

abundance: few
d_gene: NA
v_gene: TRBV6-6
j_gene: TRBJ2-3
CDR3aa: CASSPPGRGSTDTQYF
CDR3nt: TGTGCCAGCAGCCCCCCGGGACGGGGGTCCACAGATACGCAGTATTTT

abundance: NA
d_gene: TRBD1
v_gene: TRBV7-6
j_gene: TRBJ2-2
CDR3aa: CASSSWTGNTGELFF
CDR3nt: TGTGCCAGCAGCTCTTGGACAGGGAACACCGGGGAGCTGTTTTTT

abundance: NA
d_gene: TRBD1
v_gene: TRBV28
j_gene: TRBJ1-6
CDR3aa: CASSLGTEYSPLHF
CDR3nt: TGTGCCAGCAGTTTAGGGACAGAGTATTCACCCCTCCACTTT

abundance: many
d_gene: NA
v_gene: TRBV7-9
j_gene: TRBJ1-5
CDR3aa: CASSDSGDQPQHF
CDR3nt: TGTGCCAGCAGCGACAGTGGTGATCAGCCCCAGCATTTT

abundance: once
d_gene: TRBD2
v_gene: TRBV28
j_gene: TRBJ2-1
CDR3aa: CASSFPTSGPDEQFF
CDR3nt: TGTGCCAGCAGTTTCCCCACTAGCGGGCCCGATGAGCAGTTCTTC

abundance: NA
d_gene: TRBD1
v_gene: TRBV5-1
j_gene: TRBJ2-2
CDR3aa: CASSLALTGPNTGELFF
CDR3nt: TGCGCCAGCAGCTTGGCACTGACAGGGCCGAACACCGGGGAGCTGTTTTTT